This T cell receptor (beta chain) emerged from a study of identical twins. Whole-study findings and limits: Twins' surplus sharing was weaker for beta out-of-frame sequences.

TCRdb re-derived calls from the 5' RACE reads in MiXCR, one entry per CDR3 protein. Here the sample spans a few hundred thousand distinct CDR3 sequences, approximately 25% being singletons. This clonotype came up many times. What it recognizes is unknown. Deletions cut 6 bases from V and 3 bases from J, with 8 bases between. The CDR3 runs to 12 residues. Germline CDR1 reads ENHRY; CDR2 reads SYGVKD. This sample was shared with a second study, whose subject was T cells expressing NK-cell markers. Turning to that study: Seven sequenced donors out of eight were HCMV-seropositive, one seronegative. Sorting was limited to alpha-beta TCR-expressing T cells with an anti-gamma-delta TCR antibody in several experiments.

The sequence derives from a woman aged 18-29 years in good health. The J gene is TRBJ2-5, the V gene TRBV10-3; D is possibly TRBD1 (5 bases). Material: CD4+ T cells sorted from blood. CDR3 in amino acids: CAISATEETQYF. DNA of the CDR3: TGTGCCATCAGCGCGACAGAAGAGACCCAGTACTTC.